The next 2 T cell receptor beta chains were all read from a single sample in a study of blood T cell repertoires in COVID-19. Using immunoSEQ multiplex PCR, the repertoire was profiled, and TCRdb retains in-frame clones only, with some absent. The sample contains under 300,000 clones, 85% to 90% of which appear only once. Sequencing input: PBMCs or T cells enriched from blood (not recorded which). These receptors came from a woman aged 45-65 years who had recovered from COVID-19.

The gene calls are TRBV3-1 (or the pseudogene TRBV3-2) and TRBJ1-6; D is perhaps TRBD1 (6 bases). Germline V gene sequence: CDR1 LGHDT, CDR2 YNNKEL (reference sequence). The V end lost 4 bases, the J end lost 8 bases, and 15 bases lay between the germline ends. This CDR3 contains 15 residues. CDR3 nucleotide sequence: TGTGCCAGCAGCCGTTGGGACACCTCAGATTCACCCCTCCACTTT. Its protein product is CASSRWDTSDSPLHF.

The rearrangement uses TRBV3-1 (or the pseudogene TRBV3-2) and TRBJ2-7; D possibly corresponds to TRBD1 (7 bases). CDR1 is LGHDT, CDR2 YNNKEL, per germline (reference sequence). CDR3 size: 18 residues. Trimming removed 7 bases from V and 6 bases from J, with 31 bases in between. This CDR3 reads CASTRLPRLVPSGGEQYF. CDR3 in DNA: TGTGCCAGCACCCGCCTCCCGAGACTAGTCCCCTCAGGGGGCGAGCAGTACTTC.